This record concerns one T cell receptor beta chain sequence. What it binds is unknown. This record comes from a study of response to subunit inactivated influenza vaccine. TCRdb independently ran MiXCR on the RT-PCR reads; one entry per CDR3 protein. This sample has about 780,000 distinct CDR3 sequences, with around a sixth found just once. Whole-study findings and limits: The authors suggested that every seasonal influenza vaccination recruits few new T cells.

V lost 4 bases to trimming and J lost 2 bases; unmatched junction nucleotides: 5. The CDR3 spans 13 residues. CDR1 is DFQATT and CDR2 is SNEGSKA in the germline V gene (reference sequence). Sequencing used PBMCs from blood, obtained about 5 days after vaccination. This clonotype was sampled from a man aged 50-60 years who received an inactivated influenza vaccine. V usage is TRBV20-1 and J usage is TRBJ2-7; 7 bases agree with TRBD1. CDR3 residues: CSAKDRDPYEQYF. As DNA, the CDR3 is TGCAGTGCTAAAGACAGGGACCCCTACGAGCAGTACTTC.